Following are 25 T cell receptor beta chains from one sample sequenced in a study of shared clonotypes between healthy human individuals. Method: immunoSEQ multiplex PCR; TCRdb's copy keeps in-frame clones and lacks some. This repertoire shows hundreds of thousands of clones, 75% to 85% found once; its top ten account for under 15%. Sequenced sample: PBMCs. All receptors derive from a woman in her forties in good health. Some clones in this sample may be carry-over from other donors' samples.

J is TRBJ2-5 and V is TRBV9; D is perhaps TRBD2 (6 bases). V lost 0 bases and J lost 3, with 12 bases in between. CDR1 SGDLS and CDR2 YYNGEE come from the germline V gene. The CDR3 is made up of 15 amino acids. The CDR3 bases are TGTGCCAGCAGCGTAGGGGCTAGCGTGGAAGAGACCCAGTACTTC. Its translation is CASSVGASVEETQYF.

This clone was recorded only once. This may stem from a read error, because a much larger clone lies one nucleotide away. The gene calls are TRBV7-6 and TRBJ2-2; D perhaps matches TRBD2 (5 bases). From germline, CDR1 is SGHVS and CDR2 FNYEAQ. CDR3 size: 14 residues. The CDR3 reads CAGSQTIDTGELFF. CDR3 nucleotide sequence: TGTGCCGGCAGCCAGACTATCGACACCGGGGAGCTGTTTTTT.

The rearrangement links TRBV6-1 to TRBJ2-7, with D possibly TRBD1 on 6 matching bases. CDR3 length: 13 residues. Germline CDR1 is MNHNS and CDR2 is SASEGT. V dropped 7 bases and J dropped 3 bases, with 13 bases sitting between them. The DNA of the CDR3 is TGTGCCAGCAACCTAGACAGGATCTACGAGCAGTACTTC. Translating it yields CASNLDRIYEQYF.

This sequence joins TRBV7-3 and TRBJ1-1, with 8 bases matching TRBD1. This CDR3 has 13 residues. Germline trimming cut 8 bases from V and 2 bases from J; bases unmatched to any gene: 4. Germline CDR1 SGHTA, CDR2 FQGTGA. CDR3 loop: CASQGQGNTEAFF. The CDR3 coding sequence is TGTGCCAGCCAAGGACAGGGAAACACTGAAGCTTTCTTT.

V gene TRBV7-9 combines with J gene TRBJ1-4; D unclear. Germline-derived CDR1 and CDR2 are SEHNR and FQNEAQ (reference sequence). CDR3 size: 16 residues. Trimming took off 4 bases at V and 8 bases at J, with 20 bases between the two ends. The CDR3 region is CASSSQDASLGEKLFF. The CDR3, as DNA: TGTGCCAGCAGCTCACAAGACGCTTCCTTAGGGGAAAAACTGTTTTTT.

The chain couples TRBV25-1 to TRBJ2-2; D may correspond to TRBD1 or TRBD2 (5 bases each). Germline V CDR1 and CDR2: MGHDK, SYGVNS. Trimming stripped 6 bases from V and 6 bases from J, with 5 bases between. The CDR3 runs to 11 residues. The CDR3 loop reads CASRGAGELFF. The CDR3, as DNA: TGTGCCAGCAGGGGGGCCGGGGAGCTGTTTTTT. Combining the CDR3 with reference TRBV25-1 and TRBJ2-2 gives the whole variable domain EADIYQTPRYLVIGTGKKITLECSQTMGHDKMYWYQQDPGMELHLIHYSYGVNSTEKGDLSSESTVSRIRTEHFPLTLESARPSHTSQYLCASRGAGELFFGEGSRLTVL.

This clone was seen once. V gene TRBV7-9 combines with J gene TRBJ2-5, with D perhaps being TRBD1 or TRBD2 (5 bases each). Trimming removed 4 bases from V and 2 bases from J, with 14 bases in between. CDR3 size: 15 residues. The germline gives CDR1 SEHNR, CDR2 FQNEAQ (reference sequence). CDR3 loop: CASSSVWGTQETQYF. CDR3 coding DNA: TGTGCCAGCAGCTCAGTTTGGGGGACGCAAGAGACCCAGTACTTC.

Judged by abundance, this clone is medium-sized. Different DNA sequences within this sample yield the same CDR3. The chain combines TRBV10-3 with TRBJ1-5, with D possibly TRBD1 on 6 matching bases. The V end lost 6 bases, the J end lost 3 bases, and 9 bases lay between the germline ends. This CDR3 is built from 13 residues. The V gene's germline CDR1 is ENHRY and CDR2 SYGVKD. The CDR3 bases are TGTGCCATCAGCCGGGACAACAATCAGCCCCAGCATTTT. Translating gives CAISRDNNQPQHF.

The chain combines TRBV4-2 with TRBJ2-7, with 7 bases identical to TRBD2. V lost 0 bases and J lost 9; bases outside the gene matches: 14. Germline CDR1 LGHNA, CDR2 YNFKEQ. The CDR3 spans 16 residues. CDR3 sequence: CASSQDGTGGLLGQYF. CDR3 nucleotides: TGTGCCAGCAGCCAAGATGGAACGGGAGGTCTCCTCGGGCAGTACTTC.

Many counts were recorded for this clone. The chain employs TRBV27 and TRBJ2-5; TRBD2 might be the D (5 bases). This CDR3 has 13 amino acids. Trimming shortened V by 5 bases and J by 2 bases, and 9 bases separated the two germline ends. Germline V gives CDR1 MNHEY, CDR2 SMNVEV (reference sequence). The CDR3 coding sequence is TGTGCCAGCAGTCGCGCGGGTCAAGAGACCCAGTACTTC. It is translated as CASSRAGQETQYF.

The CDR3 here is CASSSLPPGTRANEQFF. The CDR3, as DNA: TGTGCCAGCAGCTCTCTACCCCCCGGGACTAGGGCAAATGAGCAGTTCTTC. This chain uses TRBV5-4 with TRBJ2-1; 8 bases agree with TRBD2. Germline trimming cut 3 bases from V and 7 bases from J; bases unmatched to any gene: 15. This CDR3 has 17 residues. Looked up from germline, CDR1 is SGHNT and CDR2 is YYREEE (reference sequence). The whole variable domain, filled in from reference TRBV5-4 and TRBJ2-1, reads ETGVTQSPTHLIKTRGQQVTLRCSSQSGHNTVSWYQQALGQGPQFIFQYYREEENGRGNFPPRFSGLQFPNYSSELNVNALELDDSALYLCASSSLPPGTRANEQFFGPGTRLTVL.

Only a few counts were recorded for this clone. This sequence joins TRBV28 and TRBJ1-1; tentatively, D is TRBD1 (5 bases). This CDR3 has 14 amino acids. Germline values: CDR1 MDHEN, CDR2 SYDVKM. V was clipped by 3 bases and J by 6 bases, with 14 bases between them. The CDR3 is CASSFRQGGAEAFF. CDR3 DNA sequence: TGTGCCAGCAGTTTCCGCCAGGGAGGCGCTGAAGCTTTCTTT.

A note on this clone: This is likely an artifact of a read error, given a far larger clone one base away. This chain links TRBV7-2 with TRBJ2-7; the D is unclear. Trimming left V 6 bases short and J 2 bases short, with 17 bases between. The CDR3 runs to 15 residues. Germline V lookup: CDR1 SGHTA, CDR2 FQGNSA. CDR3 DNA: TGTGCCAGCAGTTTCCTCCGTTACTCACCCTACGAGCAGTACTTC. The encoded protein is CASSFLRYSPYEQYF.

The CDR3: CASSQAFADRGYEQYF. CDR3 nucleotides: TGCGCCAGCAGCCAAGCTTTCGCGGACAGGGGATACGAGCAGTACTTC. The J gene is TRBJ2-5, the V gene TRBV4-3, with TRBD1 identical over 9 bases. The J call may be in error: the DNA end matches TRBJ2-7 better. The CDR3 covers 16 residues. Germline V CDR1 and CDR2: LGHNA, YSLEER.

The chain joins TRBV7-3 to TRBJ2-1; a possible D gene is TRBD1 (6 bases). V was trimmed by 5 bases and J by 5 bases, leaving 10 bases between them. The germline gives CDR1 SGHTA, CDR2 FQGTGA. The CDR3 has 13 residues. The CDR3 bases are TGTGCCAGCAGCGGCAACAGGGACAATGAGCAGTTCTTC. Protein product: CASSGNRDNEQFF.

The chain joins TRBV19 to TRBJ2-3; the match to TRBD2 covers 10 bases. There are 17 residues in the CDR3. Germline CDR1 reads LNHDA; CDR2 reads SQIVND (reference sequence). The V segment lost 5 bases and the J segment 9 bases; nucleotides outside the gene matches: 17. The CDR3 loop reads CASSPRALAGDVGTQYF. CDR3 sequence (DNA): TGTGCCAGTAGTCCCCGGGCCCTAGCGGGAGATGTTGGAACGCAGTATTTT.

The chain combines TRBV13 with TRBJ1-6; D might be TRBD1 (5 bases). This CDR3 spans 15 amino acids. CDR1 and CDR2 (germline): PRHDT, FYEKMQ (reference sequence). V was pared by 5 bases and J by 7 bases, with 15 bases between. CDR3 sequence reads: CASSSRVGWNSPLHF. The CDR3 coding sequence is TGTGCCAGCAGCAGCAGGGTAGGTTGGAATTCACCCCTCCACTTT.

This chain links TRBV14 with TRBJ1-1; 9 bases match TRBD1. Per germline, CDR1 SGHDN and CDR2 FVKESK. This CDR3 has 16 residues. V dropped 4 bases and J dropped 0; count of bases not matched to a gene: 6. The CDR3 sequence: CASSRGTGKMNTEAFF. DNA of the CDR3: TGTGCCAGCAGCCGAGGGACAGGGAAAATGAACACTGAAGCTTTCTTT.

This clone was observed once. The gene calls are TRBV7-6 and TRBJ2-2, with 8 nucleotides matching TRBD2. Germline V CDR1 and CDR2: SGHVS, FNYEAQ. The CDR3 spans 15 residues. J lost 5 bases, V lost 5 bases, and 7 bases had no gene match. CDR3 in amino acids: CASSAGTRVTGELFF. The CDR3 region has the DNA TGTGCCAGCAGCGCCGGGACTAGGGTTACCGGGGAGCTGTTTTTT.

This CDR3 is CASSQLAERGEQYF. The CDR3 region has the DNA TGTGCCAGCTCACAACTAGCGGAGAGGGGAGAGCAGTACTTC. The chain links TRBV18 to TRBJ2-7; the match to TRBD2 covers 8 bases. This CDR3 is built from 14 residues. Germline-derived CDR1 and CDR2 are KGHSH and LQKENI. Unmatched junction bases numbered 9, after V lost 4 bases and J lost 7 bases.

The chain has TRBV29-1 and TRBJ1-1; no firm D call. This CDR3 comprises 13 residues. V was clipped by 6 bases and J by 4 bases, with 15 bases between them. CDR1 SQVTM and CDR2 ANQGSEA come from the germline V gene. The CDR3 DNA sequence: TGCAGCGTCCAAGGGTTTTTCGGCACTGAAGCTTTCTTT. Protein sequence: CSVQGFFGTEAFF.

This clone showed up just once. The genes are TRBV29-1 and TRBJ2-1, with 9 bases fitting TRBD1. With V trimmed by 1 base and J by 4 bases, 8 bases remained unmatched. This CDR3 region has 16 residues. The germline CDR1 and CDR2 sequences are SQVTM and ANQGSEA. CDR3 loop: CSVEGAGTGRYNEQFF. The DNA for the CDR3 is TGCAGCGTTGAAGGGGCGGGGACAGGGAGATACAATGAGCAGTTCTTC.

Points on this clone: A much larger clone is a single base away; this may be a read error. The chain recombines TRBV6-6 with TRBJ1-6; D unclear. Germline V gives CDR1 MNHNY, CDR2 SVGAGI (reference sequence). The CDR3 is 13 amino acids. CDR3 DNA: TGTGCCAGCAGTTACGGAGCGAATTTACCCCTCCACTTT. It specifies CASSYGANLPLHF.

About this clone itself: A junction boundary mismatches the germline segment, possibly from a read error. The chain has TRBV29-1 and TRBJ1-2; D ambiguous. Germline CDR1 is SQVTM and CDR2 is ANQGSEA. There are 12 residues in the CDR3. The CDR3 nucleotides read TGCAGCGTGACAAGAGCTATCAATGGCTACGCCTTC. Protein product: CSVTRAINGYAF.

V is TRBV19 and J is TRBJ2-3; TRBD1 matches 7 bases. Germline CDR1 LNHDA, CDR2 SQIVND (reference sequence). The CDR3 is made up of 18 amino acids. V shed 4 bases, J shed 2 bases, and the junction held 15 bases outside the gene matches. CDR3 nucleotide sequence: TGTGCCAGTAGTACGCCCAGGACAGGAACCGGACCCACAGATACGCAGTATTTT. Protein product: CASSTPRTGTGPTDTQYF.